Below are 32 T cell receptor beta chains sequenced from a single sample in a study of blood T cell repertoires in COVID-19 (dated by TCRdb to about 2020). The library was obtained by the immunoSEQ multiplex PCR assay. This immuneACCESS table, as held by TCRdb, lists in-frame sequences with V and J called but not all clones. Of the missing ones, under half trace to an unresolved V gene in checked studies; the others have no known cause. In all, the sample holds 240,000 or so clones, and about 82% of those were seen once. The leading ten clones occupy about 12% of the sample. The sample taken for sequencing was peripheral blood. The origin of the receptors is a man older than 75 with acute or convalescent COVID-19.

The rearrangement links TRBV7-2 to TRBJ1-6, with TRBD1 identical over 7 bases. CDR1 SGHTA and CDR2 FQGNSA come from the germline V gene. Unmatched junction bases numbered 8, after V lost 6 bases and J lost 9 bases. The CDR3 is 14 amino acids. CDR3 DNA: TGTGCCAGCAGATTGCAGGGGGGCATTTCACCCCTCCACTTT. It yields the protein CASRLQGGISPLHF. Based on the CDR3 plus reference TRBV7-2 and TRBJ1-6, the full variable domain is GAGVSQSPSNKVTEKGKDVELRCDPISGHTALYWYRQSLGQGLEFLIYFQGNSAPDKSGLPSDRFSAERTGGSVSTLTIQRTQQEDSAVYLCASRLQGGISPLHFGNGTRLTVT.

The chain has TRBV5-1 and TRBJ2-2; no definite D call. The CDR3 runs 13 residues. Trimming removed 0 bases at V and 2 bases at J, with 2 bases between. CDR1 and CDR2 (germline): SGHRS, YFSETQ. This CDR3 is CASSLANTGELFF. In nucleotides, the CDR3 is TGCGCCAGCAGCTTGGCTAACACCGGGGAGCTGTTTTTT.

The V call is TRBV24-1, the J call TRBJ2-7; 15 bases fit TRBD2. Per the germline V gene, CDR1 is KGHDR and CDR2 is SFDVKD. V trimming: 2 bases; J trimming: 6 bases; junction bases outside the gene matches: 1. CDR3 size: 15 residues. The CDR3, as DNA: TGTGCCACCAGTGATTCGGGACTAGCGGGAGGCGAGCAGTACTTC. Protein sequence: CATSDSGLAGGEQYF.

V gene TRBV29-1 combines with J gene TRBJ2-5; possibly TRBD2 for D (6 bases). The germline gives CDR1 SQVTM, CDR2 ANQGSEA. Trimming took off 6 bases at V and 1 base at J, with 18 bases between the two ends. The CDR3 contains 15 residues. For the CDR3, the DNA is TGCAGCGTCGTACCCGGGACTTCCAGCCAAGAGACCCAGTACTTC. This encodes CSVVPGTSSQETQYF. Full variable domain (rest looked up from reference TRBV29-1 and TRBJ2-5): SAVISQKPSRDICQRGTSLTIQCQVDSQVTMMFWYRQQPGQSLTLIATANQGSEATYESGFVIDKFPISRPNLTFSTLTVSNMSPEDSSIYLCSVVPGTSSQETQYFGPGTRLLVL.

This sequence joins TRBV6-5 and TRBJ2-7; a weak D match, TRBD1 (5 bases). V was cut by 7 bases and J by 4 bases, with 8 bases left in between. Looked up from germline, CDR1 is MNHEY and CDR2 is SVGAGI. CDR3 size: 11 residues. The CDR3 DNA sequence: TGTGCCAGCAACCAGGGATACGAGCAGTACTTC. Its translation is CASNQGYEQYF.

The chain is built from TRBV5-4 and TRBJ1-2; TRBD1 agrees at 10 bases. This CDR3 has 14 residues. The germline CDR1 and CDR2 sequences are SGHNT and YYREEE (reference sequence). J was trimmed by 4 bases and V by 4 bases; bases with no gene match: 4. CDR3 amino acids: CASSPGQGLYGYTF. The CDR3 nucleotides are TGTGCCAGCAGCCCGGGACAGGGGCTCTATGGCTACACCTTC.

V and J are TRBV25-1 and TRBJ1-3; unclear D gene. Germline V lookup: CDR1 MGHDK, CDR2 SYGVNS. Between the trimmed V and J ends, which lost 1 base and 8 bases, there was a span of 12 bases. The CDR3 runs to 14 residues. The CDR3: CASSEFHGADTIYF. CDR3 nucleotide sequence: TGTGCCAGCAGTGAATTTCACGGAGCGGACACCATATATTTT.

This rearrangement joins TRBV11-3 to TRBJ2-2, with 10 positions matching TRBD2. CDR1 is SGHNT, CDR2 YENEEA, per germline. V was pared by 5 bases and J by 5 bases, with 5 bases of the junction left unmatched. The CDR3 consists of 15 residues. The chain's CDR3 is CASSHSGGGTGELFF. The DNA for the CDR3 is TGTGCCAGCAGCCACAGCGGGGGGGGAACCGGGGAGCTGTTTTTT.

The rearrangement uses TRBV6-5 and TRBJ1-1; D is unclear. Trimming shortened V by 7 bases and J by 1 base, and 10 bases separated the two germline ends. Germline V gene lookup returns CDR1 MNHEY and CDR2 SVGAGI. The CDR3 length is 13 residues. CDR3 DNA: TGTGCCAGCACCCTTACAAAGAACACTGAAGCTTTCTTT. Its translation is CASTLTKNTEAFF.

About this clone: The same CDR3 is also encoded by other DNA sequences in this sample. The chain recombines TRBV15 with TRBJ2-7; D unresolved. The V end was cut by 0 bases, the J end by 6 bases, with 6 bases between. CDR1 LNHNV and CDR2 YYDKDF come from the germline V gene (reference sequence). This CDR3 has 12 residues. The CDR3 loop reads CATSRDRGEQYF. CDR3 sequence (DNA): TGTGCCACCAGCAGAGATCGCGGCGAGCAGTACTTC.

The chain recombines TRBV10-1 with TRBJ2-6; 9 positions match TRBD1. With V trimmed by 4 bases and J by 2 bases, 15 bases remained unmatched. Germline V CDR1 and CDR2: WNHNN, SYGVQD (reference sequence). CDR3 size: 20 residues. CDR3 residues: CASSASHTGGEGAGANVLTF. Here the CDR3 DNA reads TGCGCCAGCAGTGCCTCCCACACAGGGGGCGAGGGTGCTGGGGCCAACGTCCTGACTTTC.

This chain links TRBV29-1 with TRBJ1-2, with D tentatively TRBD1 (5 bases). Germline V gene sequence: CDR1 SQVTM, CDR2 ANQGSEA. Trimming stripped 7 bases from V and 6 bases from J, with 24 bases between. The CDR3 totals 15 residues. The CDR3 loop is CSASRQLPGGDGYTF. The CDR3 region has the DNA TGCAGCGCCTCCAGACAGCTTCCCGGAGGGGATGGCTACACCTTC. The whole variable domain, filled in from reference TRBV29-1 and TRBJ1-2, reads SAVISQKPSRDICQRGTSLTIQCQVDSQVTMMFWYRQQPGQSLTLIATANQGSEATYESGFVIDKFPISRPNLTFSTLTVSNMSPEDSSIYLCSASRQLPGGDGYTFGSGTRLTVV.

A few counts support this clone. The rearrangement uses TRBV7-9 and TRBJ2-7; TRBD2 aligns across 10 bases. The CDR3 length is 14 residues. The junction had 6 bases not matched to a gene; V was cut back by 8 bases and J by 2 bases. The V gene's germline CDR1 is SEHNR and CDR2 FQNEAQ (reference sequence). The CDR3 coding sequence is TGTGCCAGCGGATGGACTAGCGGAGCCTACGAGCAGTACTTC. It codes for CASGWTSGAYEQYF.

J is TRBJ2-2 and V is TRBV10-3, with a weak D call TRBD1 (8 bases). Germline CDR1 and CDR2: ENHRY and SYGVKD. The CDR3 has 16 residues. Trimming shortened V by 4 bases and J by 5 bases, and 17 bases separated the two germline ends. The CDR3, as DNA: TGTGCCATCAGTGGAAACAGCGGGACAGGTACCGGGGAGCTGTTTTTT. This translates into CAISGNSGTGTGELFF.

The V call is TRBV5-1, the J call TRBJ1-1; a possible D gene is TRBD1 (6 bases). The V gene lost 4 bases and the J gene lost 1 base, with 11 bases spanning the gap. CDR1 and CDR2 (germline): SGHRS, YFSETQ. This CDR3 is built from 14 residues. CDR3 protein: CASSQRTANTEAFF. CDR3 nucleotide sequence: TGCGCCAGCAGCCAGAGGACAGCGAACACTGAAGCTTTCTTT. Filled out from reference TRBV5-1 and TRBJ1-1, the complete variable domain reads KAGVTQTPRYLIKTRGQQVTLSCSPISGHRSVSWYQQTPGQGLQFLFEYFSETQRNKGNFPGRFSGRQFSNSRSEMNVSTLELGDSALYLCASSQRTANTEAFFGQGTRLTVV.

The V and J genes are TRBV6-1 and TRBJ1-1; possibly TRBD1 for D (5 bases). The V end lost 1 base, the J end lost 2 bases, and 11 bases lay between the germline ends. CDR1 and CDR2 from the germline V gene are MNHNS and SASEGT. This CDR3 comprises 15 residues. CDR3 loop: CASSEDRTHNTEAFF. CDR3 in DNA: TGTGCCAGCAGTGAAGACAGGACACATAACACTGAAGCTTTCTTT.

The V call is TRBV5-6, the J call TRBJ2-3; 9 positions agree with TRBD2. The V and J ends lost 1 base and 3 bases, in that order; junction bases with no gene match: 9. The CDR3 consists of 17 residues. Germline CDR1 and CDR2: SGHDT and YYEEEE. The CDR3 DNA is TGTGCCAGCAGCTTGAGGTTGCGGGGGGGCCAGACAGATACGCAGTATTTT. It encodes CASSLRLRGGQTDTQYF.

The rearrangement joins TRBV7-2 to TRBJ2-7, with D unclear. The CDR3 has 14 residues. Germline V gives CDR1 SGHTA, CDR2 FQGNSA. The V and J ends lost 5 bases and 6 bases respectively, with 17 bases between them. In nucleotides, the CDR3 is TGTGCCAGCAGCCCCGACGAGGTCTTAATCGAGCAGTACTTC. Amino acids: CASSPDEVLIEQYF.

The CDR3 spells CASSSPRTSAQETQYF. DNA for the CDR3: TGTGCCAGCAGTTCCCCGAGGACTAGCGCTCAAGAGACCCAGTACTTC. J is TRBJ2-5 and V is TRBV6-5, with 9 positions matching TRBD2. V gave up 4 bases and J gave up 2 bases; unmatched junction bases: 8. The CDR3 consists of 16 residues. The germline CDR1 and CDR2 sequences are MNHEY and SVGAGI.

A single count supports this clone. The chain links TRBV9 to TRBJ2-1, with 8 bases that match TRBD1. V lost 0 bases and J lost 6; bases outside the gene matches: 2. Germline V gene sequence: CDR1 SGDLS, CDR2 YYNGEE. CDR3 length: 14 amino acids. CDR3 in amino acids: CASSVGGQVNEQFF. DNA for the CDR3: TGTGCCAGCAGCGTAGGGGGACAGGTCAATGAGCAGTTCTTC.

The V gene is TRBV7-9, the J gene TRBJ1-2; 7 nucleotides align to TRBD1. CDR1 is SEHNR, CDR2 FQNEAQ, per germline (reference sequence). This CDR3 comprises 14 residues. The V segment lost 5 bases and the J segment 0 bases; nucleotides outside the gene matches: 3. CDR3 nucleotide sequence: TGTGCCAGCAGCCCGGGACAGACTAACTATGGCTACACCTTC. It translates to CASSPGQTNYGYTF.

The J gene is TRBJ2-7, the V gene TRBV28; 9 positions agree with TRBD1. Trimming cost V 2 bases and J 0 bases; bases outside gene matches: 5. CDR1 and CDR2 from the germline V gene are MDHEN and SYDVKM. The CDR3 is 16 amino acids. In nucleotides, the CDR3 is TGTGCCAGCAGTTTACTGGGACAGGGATCCTCCTACGAGCAGTACTTC. This codes for CASSLLGQGSSYEQYF. Drawing the rest from reference TRBV28 and TRBJ2-7, the complete variable domain is DVKVTQSSRYLVKRTGEKVFLECVQDMDHENMFWYRQDPGLGLRLIYFSYDVKMKEKGDIPEGYSVSREKKERFSLILESASTNQTSMYLCASSLLGQGSSYEQYFGPGTRLTVT.

The rearrangement links TRBV5-1 to TRBJ1-6, with 8 bases matching TRBD1. The CDR3 has 14 residues. Germline V gene sequence: CDR1 SGHRS, CDR2 YFSETQ. The ends lost 2 bases at V and 7 bases at J; junction bases unmatched: 2. DNA of the CDR3: TGCGCCAGCAGCTTCGGACAGGGAAATTCACCCCTCCACTTT. It specifies CASSFGQGNSPLHF.

The chain employs TRBV6-5 and TRBJ1-2, with a tentative D call TRBD1 (6 bases). V was clipped by 2 bases and J by 8 bases, with 18 bases between them. Germline V gene lookup returns CDR1 MNHEY and CDR2 SVGAGI. This CDR3 contains 15 residues. The CDR3 nucleotides are TGTGCCAGCAGTTACCAAACCTTACAGGGCGGGGGCTACACCTTC. Its protein product is CASSYQTLQGGGYTF.

The chain recombines TRBV10-3 with TRBJ2-2; D perhaps matches TRBD2 (6 bases). The CDR3 contains 15 residues. Germline CDR1 reads ENHRY; CDR2 reads SYGVKD. The ends were cut back, 7 bases at V and 5 bases at J, with 17 bases in the middle. Written as DNA, the CDR3 is TGTGCCATCAAGAGCGCGGAGGGAAAGACCGGGGAGCTGTTTTTT. This gives the protein CAIKSAEGKTGELFF.

V and J are TRBV7-2 and TRBJ1-2, with 8 nucleotides matching TRBD1. V shed 5 bases, J shed 2 bases, and the junction held 13 bases outside the gene matches. Germline-derived CDR1 and CDR2 are SGHTA and FQGNSA. CDR3 size: 17 residues. The CDR3 region is CASSASLDRGPNYGYTF. The CDR3 nucleotides are TGTGCCAGCAGCGCCTCCCTCGACAGGGGTCCAAACTATGGCTACACCTTC.

The chain uses TRBV27 and TRBJ2-1; 13 bases map to TRBD2. Germline V gives CDR1 MNHEY, CDR2 SMNVEV (reference sequence). Germline trimming cut 3 bases from V and 4 bases from J; bases unmatched to any gene: 12. The CDR3 totals 19 residues. CDR3 residues: CASSFVGLAGVLWYNEQFF. The CDR3 DNA is TGTGCCAGCAGTTTTGTTGGACTAGCGGGAGTCTTGTGGTACAATGAGCAGTTCTTC.

The V and J genes are TRBV28 and TRBJ1-3; unclear D gene. The CDR3 totals 13 residues. The V end was cut by 3 bases, the J end by 4 bases, with 7 bases between. Germline assignment: CDR1 MDHEN and CDR2 SYDVKM. This CDR3 reads CASSLERGNTIYF. The DNA for the CDR3 is TGTGCCAGCAGTTTGGAGAGGGGAAACACCATATATTTT.

The chain links TRBV18 to TRBJ1-2; no definite D call. This CDR3 spans 14 amino acids. The germline V gene encodes CDR1 KGHSH and CDR2 LQKENI. V was cut by 3 bases and J by 2 bases, with 10 bases left in between. This CDR3 is CASSPGGTNYGYTF. The CDR3 region has the DNA TGTGCCAGCTCACCGGGAGGAACGAACTATGGCTACACCTTC.

The V call is TRBV6-2 or TRBV6-3, the J call TRBJ2-1, with 10 bases that match TRBD1. The CDR3 loop spans 15 amino acids. Germline V gene lookup returns CDR1 MNHEY and CDR2 SVGEGT. The V gene end was trimmed by 4 bases and the J gene end by 6 bases; junction bases not matched to a gene: 6. Here the CDR3 reads CASSSLTGGPNEQFF. The CDR3 region has the DNA TGTGCCAGCAGTTCCCTGACAGGGGGCCCCAATGAGCAGTTCTTC.

This chain joins TRBV5-1 and TRBJ2-3, with 9 bases identical to TRBD2. Germline CDR1 SGHRS, CDR2 YFSETQ. The CDR3 consists of 14 residues. V shed 3 bases, J shed 2 bases, and the junction held 1 base outside the gene matches. The CDR3 nucleotides are TGCGCCAGCAGCTCGGGACTAGCCACAGATACGCAGTATTTT. Protein product: CASSSGLATDTQYF.

This chain joins TRBV6-5 and TRBJ2-4; 7 nucleotides line up with TRBD1. Looked up from germline, CDR1 is MNHEY and CDR2 is SVGAGI. The junction had 9 bases not matched to a gene; V was cut back by 6 bases and J by 7 bases. The CDR3 extends over 14 amino acids. The CDR3 protein is CASSGQTGMNIQYF. In nucleotides, the CDR3 is TGTGCCAGCAGCGGGCAGACAGGGATGAACATTCAGTACTTC.